This is a list of T cell receptor beta chains from one sample in a study of cytomegalovirus exposure and HLA in healthy donors. Assay used: immunoSEQ multiplex PCR; TCRdb lists only in-frame clones, some missing. The sample has 200,000 or so clones, roughly 82% seen once. Source material: PBMCs. These receptors all stem from a woman in her twenties or thirties in good health and CMV-seropositive. Each CDR3 is given with its conserved first and last residue. The D gene is left open where the match is weak. Some rows mark clone size as missing; the rest say once, few, many or name a class of expanded clone.

j_call,clone_size,v_call,d_call,cdr3_nt,cdr3_aa
TRBJ2-1,-,TRBV27,-,TGTGCCAGCAGTTTATCGGGGGGTTTAGGGCAGTTCTTC,CASSLSGGLGQFF
TRBJ2-7,-,TRBV27,-,TGTGCCAGCAGTTTCACGAGGGCTTCCTACGAGCAGTACTTC,CASSFTRASYEQYF
TRBJ2-2,-,TRBV27,TRBD2,TGTGCCAGCAGTATGGGACTAGCGGGAGGCCGGATGGGGGAGCTGTTTTTT,CASSMGLAGGRMGELFF
TRBJ1-1,-,TRBV15,-,TGTGCCACCAGCAGAGATGCGAGGATCGGCACTGAAGCTTTCTTT,CATSRDARIGTEAFF
TRBJ2-2,once,TRBV29-1,TRBD2,TGCAGCGTTGAATCACGGACTAGCGGGAGCTCCGGGGAGCTGTTTTTT,CSVESRTSGSSGELFF
TRBJ1-1,-,TRBV19,-,TGTGCCAGTAGTATGGTCTACTCTGAAGCTTTCTTT,CASSMVYSEAFF
TRBJ2-1,-,TRBV29-1,-,TGCAGCGTTGAAGTTTGGGAGAGCTCCTACAATGAGCAGTTCTTC,CSVEVWESSYNEQFF
TRBJ1-2,-,TRBV25-1,-,TGTGCCAGCAGTGAATCCTTGGCAGGGCTAAGAGCTAACTATGGCTACACCTTC,CASSESLAGLRANYGYTF
TRBJ1-2,once,TRBV29-1,-,TGCAGCGTTGAACTAGGAGCTGGGGGCTACACCTTC,CSVELGAGGYTF
TRBJ1-1,-,TRBV10-3,TRBD1,TGTGCCACCGCGACAGGGGGCACTGAAGCTTTCTTT,CATATGGTEAFF
TRBJ1-3,few,TRBV10-3,-,TGTGCCATCAGAGCCGGGCAGGGGACAAGAGGAAACACCATATATTTT,CAIRAGQGTRGNTIYF
TRBJ1-2,few,TRBV5-5,TRBD1,TGTGCCAGCAGCGAAACGACAGGGGACAGCTATGGCTACACCTTC,CASSETTGDSYGYTF
TRBJ2-7,-,TRBV29-1,-,TGCAGCGTTGAAGGGGCGGGGGCCCCCTACGAGCAGTACTTC,CSVEGAGAPYEQYF
TRBJ2-1,-,TRBV9,TRBD2,TGTGCCAGCAGCGTAGGGTCGGGAGGGCGTATCGATGAGCAGTTCTTC,CASSVGSGGRIDEQFF
TRBJ1-2,-,TRBV30,TRBD1,TGTGCCTGGGAAACAGGGGGCGAAGGCTACACCTTC,CAWETGGEGYTF
TRBJ1-1,-,TRBV25-1,-,TGTGCCAGCAGTGATTGGACAGTGAACACTGAAGCTTTCTTT,CASSDWTVNTEAFF
TRBJ1-5,-,TRBV28,TRBD1,TGTGCCAGCAGACTACAGGGGGCGCCGGGTGGAAATCAGCCCCAGCATTTT,CASRLQGAPGGNQPQHF